This entry is about one TCR beta chain. The data were taken from a study of shared clonotypes between healthy human individuals. CD8 cells regarded as naive lacked CD45RO, were positively chosen for CCR7, and omitted terminally differentiated effector memory CD45RA+ cells. Using immunoSEQ multiplex PCR, the repertoire was profiled, and TCRdb retains in-frame clones only, with some absent. Of under 850,000 clones in the sample, 80% to 95% were seen once. The sequence was collected from a man younger than 45 in good health. The sequencing sample was made of naive CD8+ T cells sorted from blood.

In DNA form, the CDR3 reads TGTGCCAGCAGTGACTCGGACAGGAATGAGCAGTTCTTC. It codes for CASSDSDRNEQFF. The chain carries TRBV6-4 and TRBJ2-1, with 7 bases matching TRBD1. V lost 0 bases, J lost 7 bases, and 0 bases stayed unmatched. Germline CDR1 reads MRHNA; CDR2 reads SNTAGT. The CDR3 length is 13 residues.